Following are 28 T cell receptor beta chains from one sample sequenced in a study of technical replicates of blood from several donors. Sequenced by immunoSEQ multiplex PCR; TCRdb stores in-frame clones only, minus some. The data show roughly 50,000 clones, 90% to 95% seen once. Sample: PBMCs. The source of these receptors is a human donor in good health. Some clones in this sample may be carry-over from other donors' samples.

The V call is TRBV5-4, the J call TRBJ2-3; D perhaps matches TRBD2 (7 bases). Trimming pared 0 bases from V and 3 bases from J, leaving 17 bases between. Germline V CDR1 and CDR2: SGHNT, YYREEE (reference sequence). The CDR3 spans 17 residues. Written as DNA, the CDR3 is TGTGCCAGCAGCTTGGTGGGCGGGGGCGCGTCAACAGATACGCAGTATTTT. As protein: CASSLVGGGASTDTQYF.

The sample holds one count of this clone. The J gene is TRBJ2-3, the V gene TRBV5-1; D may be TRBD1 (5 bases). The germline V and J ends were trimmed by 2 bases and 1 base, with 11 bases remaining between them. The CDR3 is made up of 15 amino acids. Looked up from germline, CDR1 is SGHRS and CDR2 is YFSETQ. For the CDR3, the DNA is TGCGCCAGCAGCTTAGACAGACCTCGCACAGATACGCAGTATTTT. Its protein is CASSLDRPRTDTQYF. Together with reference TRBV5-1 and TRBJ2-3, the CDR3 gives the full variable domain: KAGVTQTPRYLIKTRGQQVTLSCSPISGHRSVSWYQQTPGQGLQFLFEYFSETQRNKGNFPGRFSGRQFSNSRSEMNVSTLELGDSALYLCASSLDRPRTDTQYFGPGTRLTVL.

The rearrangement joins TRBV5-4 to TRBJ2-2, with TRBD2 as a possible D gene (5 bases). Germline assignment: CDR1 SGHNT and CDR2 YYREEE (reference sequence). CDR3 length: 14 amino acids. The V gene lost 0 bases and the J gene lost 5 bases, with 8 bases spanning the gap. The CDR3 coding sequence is TGTGCCAGCAGCTTGGTTGGGGAGACCGGGGAGCTGTTTTTT. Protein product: CASSLVGETGELFF.

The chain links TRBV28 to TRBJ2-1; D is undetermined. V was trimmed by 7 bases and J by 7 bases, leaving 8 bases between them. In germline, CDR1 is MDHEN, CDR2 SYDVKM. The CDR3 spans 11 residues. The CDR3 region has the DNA TGTGCCAGCAAAGCCTGGAATGAGCAGTTCTTC. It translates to CASKAWNEQFF.

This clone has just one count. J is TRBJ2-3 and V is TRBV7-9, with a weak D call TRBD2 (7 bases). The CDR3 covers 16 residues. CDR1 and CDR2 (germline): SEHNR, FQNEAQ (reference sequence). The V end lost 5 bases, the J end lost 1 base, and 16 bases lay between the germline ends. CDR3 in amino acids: CASSLSLGGRTDTQYF. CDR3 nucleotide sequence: TGTGCCAGCAGCCTATCCCTCGGGGGGCGCACAGATACGCAGTATTTT.

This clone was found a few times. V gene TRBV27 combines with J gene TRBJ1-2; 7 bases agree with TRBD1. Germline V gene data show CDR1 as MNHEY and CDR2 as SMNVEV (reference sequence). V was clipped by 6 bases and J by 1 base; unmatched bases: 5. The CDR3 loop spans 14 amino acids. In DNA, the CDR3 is TGTGCCAGCAGCTCCGGGACAGTTAACTATGGCTACACCTTC. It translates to CASSSGTVNYGYTF.

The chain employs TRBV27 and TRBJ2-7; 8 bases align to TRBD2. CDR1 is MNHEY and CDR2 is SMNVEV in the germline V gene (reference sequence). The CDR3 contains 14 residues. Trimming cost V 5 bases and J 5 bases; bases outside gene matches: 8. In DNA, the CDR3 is TGTGCCAGCAGTGGACCGGGACTAGTCCACGAGCAGTACTTC. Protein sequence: CASSGPGLVHEQYF.

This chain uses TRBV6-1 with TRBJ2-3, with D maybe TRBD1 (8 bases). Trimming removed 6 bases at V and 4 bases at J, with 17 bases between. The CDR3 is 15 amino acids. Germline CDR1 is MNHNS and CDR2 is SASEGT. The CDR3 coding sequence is TGTGCCAGCAGGAGGGGAGGGACAGGCCCAGATACGCAGTATTTT. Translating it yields CASRRGGTGPDTQYF.

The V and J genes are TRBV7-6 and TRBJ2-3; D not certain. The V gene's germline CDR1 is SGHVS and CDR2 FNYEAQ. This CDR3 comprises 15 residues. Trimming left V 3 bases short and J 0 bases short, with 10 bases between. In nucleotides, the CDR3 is TGTGCCAGCAGCTTGGCTGGCTCCAGCACAGATACGCAGTATTTT. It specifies CASSLAGSSTDTQYF.

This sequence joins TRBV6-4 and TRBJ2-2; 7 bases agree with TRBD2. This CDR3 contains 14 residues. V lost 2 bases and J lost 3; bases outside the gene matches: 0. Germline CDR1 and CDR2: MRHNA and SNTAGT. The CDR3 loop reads CASSDGLDTGELFF. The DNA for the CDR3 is TGTGCCAGCAGTGACGGACTAGACACCGGGGAGCTGTTTTTT.

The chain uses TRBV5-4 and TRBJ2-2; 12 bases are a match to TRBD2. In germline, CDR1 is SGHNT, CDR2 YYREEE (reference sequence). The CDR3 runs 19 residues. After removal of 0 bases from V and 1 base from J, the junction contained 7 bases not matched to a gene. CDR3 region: CASSLAVLAGGKNTGELFF. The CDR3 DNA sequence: TGTGCCAGCAGCTTGGCCGTACTAGCGGGGGGCAAGAACACCGGGGAGCTGTTTTTT.

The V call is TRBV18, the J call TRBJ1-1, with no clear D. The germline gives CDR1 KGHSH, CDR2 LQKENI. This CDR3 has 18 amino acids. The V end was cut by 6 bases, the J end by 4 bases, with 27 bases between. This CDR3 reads CASSPGRVAGLVRTEAFF. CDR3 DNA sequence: TGTGCCAGCTCCCCAGGAAGGGTAGCGGGTTTGGTTCGCACTGAAGCTTTCTTT.

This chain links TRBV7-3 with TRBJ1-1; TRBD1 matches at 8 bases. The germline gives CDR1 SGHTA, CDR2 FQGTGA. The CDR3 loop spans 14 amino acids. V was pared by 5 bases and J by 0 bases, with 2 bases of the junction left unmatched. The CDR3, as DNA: TGTGCCAGCAGCCTCAGGGGGCTGAACACTGAAGCTTTCTTT. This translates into CASSLRGLNTEAFF.

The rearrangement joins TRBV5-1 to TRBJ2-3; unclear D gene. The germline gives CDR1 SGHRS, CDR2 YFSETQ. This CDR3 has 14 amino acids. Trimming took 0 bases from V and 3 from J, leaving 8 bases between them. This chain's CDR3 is CASSLGLETDTQYF. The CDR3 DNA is TGCGCCAGCAGCTTGGGGTTAGAAACAGATACGCAGTATTTT.

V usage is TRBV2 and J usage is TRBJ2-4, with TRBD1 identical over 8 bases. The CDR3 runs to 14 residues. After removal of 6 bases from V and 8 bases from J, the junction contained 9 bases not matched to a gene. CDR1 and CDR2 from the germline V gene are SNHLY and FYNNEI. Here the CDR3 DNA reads TGTGCCAGCAGAGGAGGACAGGGAAGAGACATTCAGTACTTC. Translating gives CASRGGQGRDIQYF. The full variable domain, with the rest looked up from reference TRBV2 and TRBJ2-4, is EPEVTQTPSHQVTQMGQEVILRCVPISNHLYFYWYRQILGQKVEFLVSFYNNEISEKSEIFDDQFSVERPDGSNFTLKIRSTKLEDSAMYFCASRGGQGRDIQYFGAGTRLSVL.

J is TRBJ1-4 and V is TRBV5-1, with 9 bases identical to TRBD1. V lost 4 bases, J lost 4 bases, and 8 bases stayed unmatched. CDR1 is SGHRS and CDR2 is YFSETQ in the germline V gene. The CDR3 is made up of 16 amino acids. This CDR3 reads CASSLGLGQGNEKLFF. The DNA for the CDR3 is TGCGCCAGCAGCCTGGGGTTGGGACAGGGTAATGAAAAACTGTTTTTT.

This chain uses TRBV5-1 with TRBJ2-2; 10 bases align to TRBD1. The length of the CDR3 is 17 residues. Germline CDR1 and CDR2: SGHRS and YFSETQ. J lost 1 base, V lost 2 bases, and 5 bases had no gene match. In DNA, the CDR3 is TGCGCCAGCAGCTTCGTTCGGACAGGGGGGAACACCGGGGAGCTGTTTTTT. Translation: CASSFVRTGGNTGELFF.

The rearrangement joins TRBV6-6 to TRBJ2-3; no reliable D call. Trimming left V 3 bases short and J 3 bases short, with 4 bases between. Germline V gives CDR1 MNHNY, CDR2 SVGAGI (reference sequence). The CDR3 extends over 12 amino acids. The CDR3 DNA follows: TGTGCCAGCAGTTATCTAACAGATACGCAGTATTTT. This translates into CASSYLTDTQYF.

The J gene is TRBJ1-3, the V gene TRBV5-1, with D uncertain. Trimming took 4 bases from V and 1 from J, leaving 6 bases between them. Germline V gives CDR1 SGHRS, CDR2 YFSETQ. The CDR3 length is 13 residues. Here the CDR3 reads CASSQWSGNTIYF. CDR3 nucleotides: TGCGCCAGCAGCCAGTGGTCTGGAAACACCATATATTTT.

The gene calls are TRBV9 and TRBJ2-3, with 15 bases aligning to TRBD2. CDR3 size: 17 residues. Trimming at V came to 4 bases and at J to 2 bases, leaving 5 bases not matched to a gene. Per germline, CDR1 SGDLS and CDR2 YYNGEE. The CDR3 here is CASSPGLAGGATDTQYF. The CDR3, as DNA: TGTGCCAGCAGCCCGGGACTAGCGGGGGGCGCCACAGATACGCAGTATTTT.

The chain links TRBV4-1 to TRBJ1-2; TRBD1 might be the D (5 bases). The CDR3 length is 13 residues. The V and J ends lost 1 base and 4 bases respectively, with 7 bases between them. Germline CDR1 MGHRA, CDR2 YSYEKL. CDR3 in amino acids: CASSQVQGYGYTF. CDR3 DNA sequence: TGCGCCAGCAGCCAAGTTCAGGGCTATGGCTACACCTTC.

Written as DNA, the CDR3 is TGCGCCAGCTCCTGGGGGACAGAGGGCACTGAAGCTTTCTTT. Translation gives CASSWGTEGTEAFF. The chain recombines TRBV5-1 with TRBJ1-1, with 7 bases that match TRBD1. This CDR3 spans 14 amino acids. The V gene's germline CDR1 is SGHRS and CDR2 YFSETQ. The J segment lost 4 bases and the V segment lost 7 bases, leaving 10 bases of the junction unmatched.

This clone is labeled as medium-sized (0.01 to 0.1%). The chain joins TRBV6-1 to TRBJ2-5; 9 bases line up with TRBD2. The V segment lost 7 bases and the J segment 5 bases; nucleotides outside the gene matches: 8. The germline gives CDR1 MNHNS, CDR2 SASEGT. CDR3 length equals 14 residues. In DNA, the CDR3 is TGTGCCAGCATAGCGGGGGAATTTTCGGAGACCCAGTACTTC. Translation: CASIAGEFSETQYF.

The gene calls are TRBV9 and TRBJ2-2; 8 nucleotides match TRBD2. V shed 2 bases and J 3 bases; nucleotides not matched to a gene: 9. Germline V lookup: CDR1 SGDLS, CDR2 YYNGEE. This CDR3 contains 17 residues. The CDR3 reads CASSVGLRGAHTGELFF. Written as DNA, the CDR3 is TGTGCCAGCAGCGTCGGTTTGCGGGGGGCACACACCGGGGAGCTGTTTTTT.

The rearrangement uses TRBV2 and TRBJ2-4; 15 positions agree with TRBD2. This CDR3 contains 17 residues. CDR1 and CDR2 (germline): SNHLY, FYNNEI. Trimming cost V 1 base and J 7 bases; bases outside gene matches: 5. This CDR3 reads CASSEGTSGGAKNIQYF. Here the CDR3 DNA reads TGTGCCAGCAGTGAAGGGACTAGCGGGGGGGCTAAGAACATTCAGTACTTC.

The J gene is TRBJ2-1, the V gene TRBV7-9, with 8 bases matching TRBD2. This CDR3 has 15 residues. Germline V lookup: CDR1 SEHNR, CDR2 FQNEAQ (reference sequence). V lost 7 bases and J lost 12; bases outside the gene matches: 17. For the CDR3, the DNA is TGTGCCAGCACCGAACGGGGGGGATCAATGTTCGGGCAGTTCTTC. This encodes CASTERGGSMFGQFF.

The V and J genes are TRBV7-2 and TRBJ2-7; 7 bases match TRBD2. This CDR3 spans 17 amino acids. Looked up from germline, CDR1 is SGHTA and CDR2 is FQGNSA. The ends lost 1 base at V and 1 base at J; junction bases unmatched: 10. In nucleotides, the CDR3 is TGTGCCAGCAGCTTAGGGGGGGGTCCGCGGGCGTCCTACGAGCAGTACTTC. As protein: CASSLGGGPRASYEQYF.

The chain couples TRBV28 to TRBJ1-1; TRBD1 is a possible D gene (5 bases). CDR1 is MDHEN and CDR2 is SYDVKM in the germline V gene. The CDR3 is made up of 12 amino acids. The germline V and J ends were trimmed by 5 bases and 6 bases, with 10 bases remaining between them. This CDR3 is CASSTREAEAFF. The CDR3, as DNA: TGTGCCAGCAGTACCAGGGAGGCTGAAGCTTTCTTT.